These 5 T cell receptor beta chains were all obtained from the same sample, sequenced in a study of regulatory T cells in long-lasting Graves disease. Specified time point: newly diagnosed GD, antithyroid drugs for less than 3 months. Researchers made the TCR library from RNA that was extracted from PBMCs. Sequencing libraries for TCR beta were prepared with iRepertoire HTBI primers and Arm-PCR of CDR3 regions. Each CDR3 protein gets one entry after TCRdb re-called the multiplex PCR reads with MiXCR. This table holds around 320,000 distinct CDR3 sequences, about a sixth found once. These data also featured in a second study, about T cells in Graves' hyperthyroidism and ophthalmopathy.

The sample was peripheral blood mononuclear cells (PBMCs), taken at new diagnosis, from a patient treated with antithyroid drugs. The receptors stem from a man aged 35-49 years with Graves disease.

This clonotype was counted at least ten times. This rearrangement joins TRBV28 to TRBJ1-2; D possibly corresponds to TRBD1 (5 bases). The CDR3 is made up of 12 amino acids. Deletions cut 7 bases from V and 4 bases from J, with 10 bases between. CDR1 and CDR2 (germline): MDHEN, SYDVKM. CDR3 coding DNA: TGTGCCAGCACCCAGGGAGCCTATGGCTACACCTTC. Translation gives CASTQGAYGYTF.

This clonotype was seen more than once but under ten times. The genes are TRBV28 and TRBJ1-4; D uncertain. Trimming stripped 2 bases from V and 8 bases from J, with 12 bases between. This CDR3 spans 14 amino acids. CDR1 and CDR2 from the germline V gene are MDHEN and SYDVKM. The CDR3 coding sequence is TGTGCCAGCAGTTTAGGGTCACTTAGCGAAAAACTGTTTTTT. Amino acids: CASSLGSLSEKLFF. The complete variable domain, with remaining parts taken from reference TRBV28 and TRBJ1-4, reads DVKVTQSSRYLVKRTGEKVFLECVQDMDHENMFWYRQDPGLGLRLIYFSYDVKMKEKGDIPEGYSVSREKKERFSLILESASTNQTSMYLCASSLGSLSEKLFFGSGTQLSVL.

The rearrangement uses TRBV5-1 and TRBJ2-3; perhaps TRBD2 as D (6 bases). Trimming left V 2 bases short and J 2 bases short, with 12 bases between. This CDR3 has 15 amino acids. Germline-derived CDR1 and CDR2 are SGHRS and YFSETQ. CDR3 coding DNA: TGCGCCAGCAGCTTTGGGACGGGGGTCACAGATACGCAGTATTTT. It codes for CASSFGTGVTDTQYF.

In its sample, this clonotype was seen a few times. This chain uses TRBV5-1 with TRBJ2-2, with 7 positions matching TRBD1. The CDR3 is 14 amino acids. Germline lookup yields CDR1 SGHRS and CDR2 YFSETQ. V shed 7 bases, J shed 10 bases, and the junction held 13 bases outside the gene matches. CDR3 protein: CASGTGTAVLELFF. The CDR3 DNA follows: TGCGCCAGCGGAACCGGGACAGCAGTATTGGAGCTGTTTTTT.

This clonotype was seen many times. In DNA, the CDR3 is TGCAGCGTTGCATGGGGTTTCAATCAGCCCCAGCATTTT. Translating it yields CSVAWGFNQPQHF. The chain couples TRBV29-1 to TRBJ1-5; D ambiguous. Germline-derived CDR1 and CDR2 are SQVTM and ANQGSEA. The length of the CDR3 is 13 residues. V was shortened by 4 bases and J by 3 bases, with 10 bases between the two germline ends. Complete variable domain (other parts from reference TRBV29-1 and TRBJ1-5): SAVISQKPSRDICQRGTSLTIQCQVDSQVTMMFWYRQQPGQSLTLIATANQGSEATYESGFVIDKFPISRPNLTFSTLTVSNMSPEDSSIYLCSVAWGFNQPQHFGDGTRLSIL.